The next 3 T cell receptor beta chains were all read from a single sample in a study of lymphopenia after photon versus proton radiotherapy. TCRdb keeps only in-frame clones here, not all; method: immunoSEQ multiplex PCR. The sample lists more than 15,000 clones, 80% to 95% occurring once. The material was peripheral blood, obtained from a patient treated with photon-based radiotherapy. The receptors originated from a man in his sixties with pancreatic cancer.

The rearrangement joins TRBV6-5 to TRBJ1-1; weak D call: TRBD1 (5 bases). Germline V CDR1 and CDR2: MNHEY, SVGAGI. The CDR3 contains 15 residues. The V and J ends lost 4 bases and 5 bases respectively, with 17 bases between them. CDR3 residues: CASSSPGRTRTEAFF. The CDR3 nucleotides read TGTGCCAGCAGTTCCCCGGGACGGACGCGAACTGAAGCTTTCTTT.

The chain joins TRBV18 to TRBJ1-2; 7 bases are a match to TRBD1. CDR1 and CDR2 (germline): KGHSH, LQKENI. The length of the CDR3 is 13 residues. J lost 9 bases, V lost 4 bases, and 8 bases had no gene match. In DNA, the CDR3 is TGTGCCAGCTCACGAATGGAAGGGGGCCGCTACACCTTC. As protein: CASSRMEGGRYTF.

The chain employs TRBV2 and TRBJ2-1, with D possibly called TRBD1 or TRBD2 (6 bases each). This CDR3 has 16 amino acids. V dropped 9 bases and J dropped 2 bases, with 20 bases sitting between them. Germline V lookup: CDR1 SNHLY, CDR2 FYNNEI. The CDR3 DNA follows: TGTGCCAGACACCCCCCGGGGGCCTTAGCCTACAATGAGCAGTTCTTC. Translating it yields CARHPPGALAYNEQFF. Filled out from reference TRBV2 and TRBJ2-1, the complete variable domain reads EPEVTQTPSHQVTQMGQEVILRCVPISNHLYFYWYRQILGQKVEFLVSFYNNEISEKSEIFDDQFSVERPDGSNFTLKIRSTKLEDSAMYFCARHPPGALAYNEQFFGPGTRLTVL.